This record covers a single T cell receptor (beta chain). V shed 4 bases, J shed 0 bases, and the junction held 1 base outside the gene matches. From germline, CDR1 is MGHRA and CDR2 YSYEKL. CDR3 length: 14 amino acids. The sample is drawn from a study of blood T cell repertoires in COVID-19. Background on the study: Sources were T cells, B-cell-depleted T cells, or PBMCs; the material itself was cDNA or gDNA.

In the original workflow: Estimation of nucleated cell counts was performed using reference gene primer amplification. The method was immunoSEQ multiplex PCR; TCRdb's version includes in-frame clones alone and lacks a portion of them. V and J calls and clone size are copied from that table; D and trimming were computed from the DNA. The sample includes under 350,000 clones, about nine tenths of them seen just once. The recovered donors of Cohort 3 showed two negative PCRs, clearance, or symptom resolution. The receptor's source is a young man who had recovered from COVID-19. Sequencing used PBMCs or T cells enriched from blood (not recorded which). This chain links TRBV4-1 with TRBJ2-7; 9 nucleotides agree with TRBD1. This chain's CDR3 is CASSLDRGSYEQYF. The CDR3 DNA reads as TGCGCCAGCAGCCTGGACAGGGGCTCCTACGAGCAGTACTTC.